This TCR beta chain was sequenced during a study of shared T cell receptors in the human thymus. Data came from immunoSEQ multiplex PCR; TCRdb stores just in-frame clones and leaves some out. The sample carries about 660,000 clones, about 90% recorded once. The V and J ends lost 6 bases and 5 bases, in that order; junction bases with no gene match: 9. This CDR3 comprises 14 residues. Looked up from germline, CDR1 is KGHSH and CDR2 is LQKENI. These data are also associated with another study on human thymus T cells. That work adds: Serving as donors were healthy Finnish infants, each of whom was having open corrective surgery for congenital heart defects. Thymic tissue was derived from resections collected during corrective heart surgery. There appeared to be biased usage of V and J genes in thymic and blood repertoires. Highly overlapping thymic repertoires in unrelated individuals were reported by related research.

The origin of this receptor is a boy under two years old with a congenital heart defect. This chain links TRBV18 with TRBJ2-5, with 7 bases aligning to TRBD2. The sample comprised thymocytes. The CDR3, as DNA: TGTGCCAGCTCGTCGCTGACTAGCTTGGAGACCCAGTACTTC. This codes for CASSSLTSLETQYF.